A single T cell receptor beta chain is shown here with its context. As yet, its antigen is unknown. Healthy individuals who donated bone marrow served as the donors. This CDR3 is 11 amino acids long. CDR1 is SNHLY and CDR2 is FYNNEI in the germline V gene. V was pared by 6 bases and J by 6 bases, with 8 bases between. The record originates from a study of cytomegalovirus exposure and HLA in healthy donors. Background on the study: In a previous analysis, around 120 million unique TCR beta sequences were found from 150 million to 200 million T cells.

This PCR relied on a set of 60 Vbeta primers and 13 Jbeta primers. Only in-frame clones appear in the TCRdb table, and some are missing; sequencing was by immunoSEQ multiplex PCR. The specimen's table records roughly 65,000 clones. Findings of the study overall: The study listed under 200 cytomegalovirus-associated TCR beta chains. Association of a missense DCLRE1C variant with TCR beta V- and J-gene trimming was reported in a later analysis.

The chain has TRBV2 and TRBJ1-1; D is unclear. This receptor was identified in a boy younger than 18 in good health and CMV-seronegative. Sequenced material: PBMCs. CDR3 sequence (DNA): TGTGCCAGCAGCAGACATCCTGAAGCTTTCTTT. Amino acid sequence: CASSRHPEAFF. The whole variable domain, filled in from reference TRBV2 and TRBJ1-1, reads EPEVTQTPSHQVTQMGQEVILRCVPISNHLYFYWYRQILGQKVEFLVSFYNNEISEKSEIFDDQFSVERPDGSNFTLKIRSTKLEDSAMYFCASSRHPEAFFGQGTRLTVV.